One sample yielded the 10 T cell receptor beta chains listed below, sequenced in a study of shared clonotypes between healthy human individuals. Produced via immunoSEQ multiplex PCR; TCRdb's table is partial and in-frame only. The repertoire holds about 380,000 clones, with just over 95% as singletons. Source material: memory CD8+ T cells sorted from blood. Sample subset: CD45RO+ cells pooled with CCR7-negative TemRA cells. The source of these receptors is a man aged 25 to 40 in good health.

This rearrangement joins TRBV18 to TRBJ2-3; the D is unclear. The CDR3 is 13 amino acids. Germline CDR1 KGHSH, CDR2 LQKENI. V was pared by 1 base and J by 1 base, with 3 bases between. CDR3 sequence reads: CASSPRGTDTQYF. The CDR3, as DNA: TGTGCCAGCTCACCACGGGGCACAGATACGCAGTATTTT.

This chain joins TRBV11-2 and TRBJ2-5; 9 positions match TRBD1. The CDR3 runs to 15 residues. Germline V gene data show CDR1 as SGHAT and CDR2 as FQNNGV. The V and J ends lost 5 bases and 5 bases, in that order; junction bases with no gene match: 9. CDR3 region: CASSQTGTGIETQYF. Written as DNA, the CDR3 is TGTGCCAGCAGCCAAACCGGGACAGGGATTGAGACCCAGTACTTC.

This rearrangement joins TRBV6-1 to TRBJ2-3; weak D call: TRBD2 (6 bases). Trimming stripped 5 bases from V and 1 base from J, with 13 bases between. Looked up from germline, CDR1 is MNHNS and CDR2 is SASEGT. This CDR3 has 15 residues. The CDR3 DNA reads as TGTGCCAGCAGTCAACCGGGACTCCGCACAGATACGCAGTATTTT. It encodes CASSQPGLRTDTQYF.

This clone showed up just a few times. The V and J genes are TRBV14 and TRBJ2-7, with 11 nucleotides matching TRBD2. This CDR3 has 16 amino acids. V lost 3 bases, J lost 0 bases, and 4 bases stayed unmatched. CDR1 is SGHDN and CDR2 is FVKESK in the germline V gene. The DNA for the CDR3 is TGTGCCAGCAGCCAGGGGACTAGCGGAAGCTCCTACGAGCAGTACTTC. It is translated as CASSQGTSGSSYEQYF.

The rearrangement uses TRBV5-6 and TRBJ2-6, with D uncertain. This CDR3 region has 14 residues. V shed 2 bases and J shed 0 bases, with 3 bases lying between them. Germline V gene lookup returns CDR1 SGHDT and CDR2 YYEEEE. The CDR3 bases are TGTGCCAGCAGCTTTGGCTCTGGGGCCAACGTCCTGACTTTC. It encodes CASSFGSGANVLTF.

V is TRBV25-1 and J is TRBJ2-7, with 7 bases identical to TRBD2. V trimming: 3 bases; J trimming: 5 bases; junction bases outside the gene matches: 10. There are 15 residues in the CDR3. Germline-derived CDR1 and CDR2 are MGHDK and SYGVNS. CDR3 residues: CASSESLAEIDEQYF. The DNA for the CDR3 is TGTGCCAGCAGTGAGTCGCTAGCGGAAATTGACGAGCAGTACTTC.

This chain uses TRBV7-8 with TRBJ2-7; a weak D match, TRBD2 (5 bases). Trimming shortened V by 5 bases and J by 0 bases, and 11 bases separated the two germline ends. From germline, CDR1 is SGHVS and CDR2 FQNEAQ. The CDR3 totals 14 residues. As DNA, the CDR3 is TGTGCCAGCAGCGGGTGGGAGAGCTCCTACGAGCAGTACTTC. Amino acid sequence: CASSGWESSYEQYF.

The V call is TRBV7-9, the J call TRBJ1-1; D gene ambiguous. V was cut by 5 bases and J by 2 bases, with 12 bases left in between. The CDR3 is 14 amino acids. Germline CDR1 reads SEHNR; CDR2 reads FQNEAQ (reference sequence). In DNA, the CDR3 is TGTGCCAGCAGCCCGGGTCGGGAAAACACTGAAGCTTTCTTT. Its translation: CASSPGRENTEAFF.

This rearrangement joins TRBV7-3 to TRBJ2-1; TRBD2 matches at 11 bases. CDR1 and CDR2 from the germline V gene are SGHTA and FQGTGA. The CDR3 contains 18 residues. V trimming: 1 base; J trimming: 4 bases; junction bases outside the gene matches: 9. The CDR3 DNA is TGTGCCAGCAGCTTAAAGCCCCGGACTAGCGGGCGATACAATGAGCAGTTCTTC. Protein: CASSLKPRTSGRYNEQFF.

The chain carries TRBV6-1 and TRBJ1-2; D remains unclear. The CDR3 sequence is 15 residues long. Germline V gene data show CDR1 as MNHNS and CDR2 as SASEGT. V lost 5 bases, J lost 1 base, and 14 bases lay in between. CDR3 region: CASSNGGRNNYGYTF. The CDR3 nucleotides read TGTGCCAGCAGTAACGGAGGGAGAAATAACTATGGCTACACCTTC.